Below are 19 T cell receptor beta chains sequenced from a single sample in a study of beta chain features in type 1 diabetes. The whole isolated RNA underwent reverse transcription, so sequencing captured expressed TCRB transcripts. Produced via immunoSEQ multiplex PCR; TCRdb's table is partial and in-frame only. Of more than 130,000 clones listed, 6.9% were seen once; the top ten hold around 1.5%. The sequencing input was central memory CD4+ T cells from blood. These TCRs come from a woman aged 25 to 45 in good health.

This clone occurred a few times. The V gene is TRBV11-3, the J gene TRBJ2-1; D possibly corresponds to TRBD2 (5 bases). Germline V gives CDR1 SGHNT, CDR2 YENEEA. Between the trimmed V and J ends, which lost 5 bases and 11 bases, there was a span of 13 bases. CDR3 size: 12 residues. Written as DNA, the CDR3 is TGTGCCAGCAGCCTTTCCCGGGGTAAGCAGTTCTTC. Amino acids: CASSLSRGKQFF. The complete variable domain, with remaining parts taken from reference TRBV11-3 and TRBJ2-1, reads EAGVVQSPRYKIIEKKQPVAFWCNPISGHNTLYWYLQNLGQGPELLIRYENEEAVDDSQLPKDRFSAERLKGVDSTLKIQPAELGDSAVYLCASSLSRGKQFFGPGTRLTVL.

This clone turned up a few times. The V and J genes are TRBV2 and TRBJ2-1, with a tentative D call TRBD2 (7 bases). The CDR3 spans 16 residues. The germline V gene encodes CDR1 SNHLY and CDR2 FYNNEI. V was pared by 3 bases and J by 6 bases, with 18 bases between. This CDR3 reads CASSERPVGGGNEQFF. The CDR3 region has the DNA TGTGCCAGCAGTGAGCGTCCGGTAGGGGGGGGCAATGAGCAGTTCTTC.

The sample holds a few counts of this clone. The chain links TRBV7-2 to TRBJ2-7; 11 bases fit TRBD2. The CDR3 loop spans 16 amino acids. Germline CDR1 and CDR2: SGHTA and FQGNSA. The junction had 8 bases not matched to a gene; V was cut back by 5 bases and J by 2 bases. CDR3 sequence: CASSRDSGRAPYEQYF. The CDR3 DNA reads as TGTGCCAGCAGCCGAGATAGCGGGAGGGCCCCCTACGAGCAGTACTTC.

The DNA of the CDR3 is TGTGCCTGGAGTTCCGAAACGCGGACAGTCGAGCAGTACTTC. Protein product: CAWSSETRTVEQYF. The chain has TRBV30 and TRBJ2-7; D is possibly TRBD1 (6 bases). The CDR3 runs 14 residues. V was trimmed by 2 bases and J by 6 bases, leaving 17 bases between them. Germline V gives CDR1 GTSNPN, CDR2 SVGIG (reference sequence).

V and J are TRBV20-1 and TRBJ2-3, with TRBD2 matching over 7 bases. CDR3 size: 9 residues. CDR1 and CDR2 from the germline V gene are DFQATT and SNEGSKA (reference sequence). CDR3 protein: CGPSGGQYF. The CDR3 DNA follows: TGCGGACCTAGCGGAGGGCAGTATTTT.

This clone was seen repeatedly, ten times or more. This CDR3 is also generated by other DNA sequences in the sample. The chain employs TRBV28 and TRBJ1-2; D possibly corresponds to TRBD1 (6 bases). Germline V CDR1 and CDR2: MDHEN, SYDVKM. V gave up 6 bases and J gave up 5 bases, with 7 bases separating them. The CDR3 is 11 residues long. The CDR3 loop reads CASSQGYGYTF. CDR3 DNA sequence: TGTGCCAGCAGCCAGGGGTATGGCTACACCTTC.

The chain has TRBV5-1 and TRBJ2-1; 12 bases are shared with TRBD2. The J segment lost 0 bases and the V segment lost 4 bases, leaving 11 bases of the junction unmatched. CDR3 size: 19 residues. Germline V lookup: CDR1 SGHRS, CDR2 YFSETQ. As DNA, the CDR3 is TGCGCCAGCAGCGACCCGGGGCTAGCGGGGGGGAGCTCCTACAATGAGCAGTTCTTC. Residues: CASSDPGLAGGSSYNEQFF.

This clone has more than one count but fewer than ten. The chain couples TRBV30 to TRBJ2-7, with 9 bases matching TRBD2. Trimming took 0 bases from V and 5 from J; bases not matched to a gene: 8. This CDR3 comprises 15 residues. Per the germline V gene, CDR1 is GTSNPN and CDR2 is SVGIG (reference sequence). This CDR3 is CAWSVRSGSLHEQYF. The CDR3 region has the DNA TGTGCCTGGAGTGTTCGTAGCGGGAGCTTGCACGAGCAGTACTTC.

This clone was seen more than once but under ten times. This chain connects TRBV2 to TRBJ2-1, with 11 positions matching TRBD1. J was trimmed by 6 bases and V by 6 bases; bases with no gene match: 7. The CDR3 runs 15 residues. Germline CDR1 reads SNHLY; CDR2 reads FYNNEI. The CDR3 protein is CASRGQGVAVNEQFF. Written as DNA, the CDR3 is TGTGCCAGCAGGGGACAGGGGGTAGCGGTCAATGAGCAGTTCTTC.

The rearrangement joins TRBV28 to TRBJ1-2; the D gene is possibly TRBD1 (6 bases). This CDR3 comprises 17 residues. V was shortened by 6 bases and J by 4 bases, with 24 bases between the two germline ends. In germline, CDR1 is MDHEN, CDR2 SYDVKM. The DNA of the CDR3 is TGTGCCAGCAGCACTCAGGGGCCTATCTCCACTATCTATGGCTACACCTTC. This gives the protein CASSTQGPISTIYGYTF.

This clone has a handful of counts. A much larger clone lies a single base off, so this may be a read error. CDR3 residues: CASSRGGGRQETQYF. CDR3 bases: TGTGCCAGCAGCCGGGGTGGGGGGAGGCAAGAGACCCAGTACTTC. The chain employs TRBV5-4 and TRBJ2-5, with a possible D match to TRBD2 (6 bases). The CDR3 runs to 15 residues. Germline-derived CDR1 and CDR2 are SGHNT and YYREEE (reference sequence). V dropped 4 bases and J dropped 2 bases, with 15 bases sitting between them. Complete variable domain (other parts from reference TRBV5-4 and TRBJ2-5): ETGVTQSPTHLIKTRGQQVTLRCSSQSGHNTVSWYQQALGQGPQFIFQYYREEENGRGNFPPRFSGLQFPNYSSELNVNALELDDSALYLCASSRGGGRQETQYFGPGTRLLVL.

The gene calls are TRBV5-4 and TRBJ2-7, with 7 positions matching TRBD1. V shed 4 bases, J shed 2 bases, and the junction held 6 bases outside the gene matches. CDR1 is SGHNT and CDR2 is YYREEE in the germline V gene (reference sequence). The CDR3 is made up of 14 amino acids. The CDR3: CASSRDSTTYEQYF. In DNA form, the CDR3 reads TGTGCCAGCAGCCGGGACAGTACGACCTACGAGCAGTACTTC.

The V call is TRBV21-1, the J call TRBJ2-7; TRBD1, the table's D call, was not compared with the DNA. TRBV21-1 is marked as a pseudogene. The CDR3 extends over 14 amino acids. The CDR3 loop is CASTWTGRDYEQYF. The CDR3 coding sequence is TGTGCCAGCACATGGACAGGCAGAGATTACGAGCAGTACTTC.

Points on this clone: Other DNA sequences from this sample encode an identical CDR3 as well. CDR3 in amino acids: CAWSPGNNEQFF. CDR3 nucleotides: TGTGCCTGGAGTCCCGGGAACAATGAGCAGTTCTTC. The chain carries TRBV30 and TRBJ2-1, with a tentative D call TRBD2 (5 bases). Looked up from germline, CDR1 is GTSNPN and CDR2 is SVGIG (reference sequence). Trimming left V 2 bases short and J 5 bases short, with 7 bases between. The CDR3 has 12 amino acids.

The CDR3 loop reads CASSLSPQVEKLFF. The CDR3 DNA sequence: TGCGCCAGCAGCTTGTCCCCGCAGGTCGAAAAACTGTTTTTT. The rearrangement links TRBV5-1 to TRBJ1-4, with D hard to call. V gave up 1 base and J gave up 8 bases, with 12 bases separating them. The CDR3 sequence is 14 residues long. CDR1 and CDR2 from the germline V gene are SGHRS and YFSETQ. The full variable domain, in which reference TRBV5-1 and TRBJ1-4 provide the parts outside the CDR3, is KAGVTQTPRYLIKTRGQQVTLSCSPISGHRSVSWYQQTPGQGLQFLFEYFSETQRNKGNFPGRFSGRQFSNSRSEMNVSTLELGDSALYLCASSLSPQVEKLFFGSGTQLSVL.

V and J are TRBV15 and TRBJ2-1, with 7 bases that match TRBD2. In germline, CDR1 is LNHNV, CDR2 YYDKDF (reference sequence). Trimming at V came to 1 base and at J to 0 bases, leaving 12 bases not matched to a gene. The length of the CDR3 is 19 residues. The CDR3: CATSRGTRGGSGSYNEQFF. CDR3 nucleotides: TGTGCCACCAGCAGAGGAACGCGGGGCGGGAGCGGCTCCTACAATGAGCAGTTCTTC.

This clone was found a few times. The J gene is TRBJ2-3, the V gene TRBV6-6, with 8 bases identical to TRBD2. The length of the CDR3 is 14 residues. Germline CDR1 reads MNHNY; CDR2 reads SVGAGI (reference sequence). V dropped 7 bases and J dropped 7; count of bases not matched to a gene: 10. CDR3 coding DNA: TGTGCCAGCAACGCCGCAAGCGGGGGTAATACGCAGTATTTT. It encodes CASNAASGGNTQYF.

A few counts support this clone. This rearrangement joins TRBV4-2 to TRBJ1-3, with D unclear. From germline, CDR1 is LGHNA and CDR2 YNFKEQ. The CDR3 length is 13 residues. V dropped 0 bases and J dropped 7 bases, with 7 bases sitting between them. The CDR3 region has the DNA TGTGCCAGCAGCCAAGATTCGGGGAACACCATATATTTT. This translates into CASSQDSGNTIYF.

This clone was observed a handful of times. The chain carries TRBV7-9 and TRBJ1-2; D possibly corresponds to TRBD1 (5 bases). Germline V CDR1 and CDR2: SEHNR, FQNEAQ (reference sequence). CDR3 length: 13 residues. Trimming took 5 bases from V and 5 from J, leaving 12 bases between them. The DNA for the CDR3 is TGTGCCAGCAGCCCAAGTCCAGGGTATGGCTACACCTTC. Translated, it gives CASSPSPGYGYTF.